This TCR beta chain is drawn from a study of blood T cell repertoires in COVID-19. Study in general: Acute and convalescent COVID-19 specimens originated in the United States, Italy and Spain. PBMCs, B-cell-depleted T cells, or T cells provided the cDNA or gDNA that made up the material.

This clone is a singleton in its sample. Source study methods: Amplification with reference gene primers provided the estimates of nucleated cell counts. Clones were sequenced by immunoSEQ multiplex PCR, and TCRdb holds only the in-frame ones, with some missing. Clonal size and the V and J genes are those of that table, whereas D and trimming came from the DNA. The sample carries some 250,000 clones, about nine tenths recorded once. This CDR3 spans 14 amino acids. V lost 4 bases, J lost 1 base, and 3 bases stayed unmatched. Germline lookup yields CDR1 SGHKS and CDR2 YYEKEE (reference sequence). Everyone who took part was roughly 18 to 100 years old, and they came from about 23 US areas.

The source of this sequence is a human donor in a cohort exposed to, infected with or recovered from COVID-19 (not recorded which). The donor label of this sample is uncertain. Material: PBMCs or T cells enriched from blood (not recorded which). The chain combines TRBV5-5 with TRBJ2-5; TRBD2 matches at 8 bases. The chain's CDR3 is CASSLTSVQETQYF. CDR3 in DNA: TGTGCCAGCAGCCTGACTAGCGTCCAAGAGACCCAGTACTTC. The variable domain in full, completed from reference TRBV5-5 and TRBJ2-5, reads DAGVTQSPTHLIKTRGQQVTLRCSPISGHKSVSWYQQVLGQGPQFIFQYYEKEERGRGNFPDRFSARQFPNYSSELNVNALLLGDSALYLCASSLTSVQETQYFGPGTRLLVL.